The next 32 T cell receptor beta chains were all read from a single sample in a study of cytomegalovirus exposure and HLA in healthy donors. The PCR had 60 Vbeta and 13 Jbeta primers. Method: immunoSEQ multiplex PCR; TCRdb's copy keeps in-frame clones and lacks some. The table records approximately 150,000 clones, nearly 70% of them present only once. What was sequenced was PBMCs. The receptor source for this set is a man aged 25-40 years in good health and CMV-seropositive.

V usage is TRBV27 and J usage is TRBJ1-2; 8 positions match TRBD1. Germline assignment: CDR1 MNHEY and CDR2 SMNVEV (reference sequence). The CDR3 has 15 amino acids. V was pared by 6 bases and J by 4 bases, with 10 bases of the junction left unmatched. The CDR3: CASSLTGQAFYGYTF. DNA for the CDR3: TGTGCCAGCAGCCTAACGGGACAGGCTTTCTATGGCTACACCTTC.

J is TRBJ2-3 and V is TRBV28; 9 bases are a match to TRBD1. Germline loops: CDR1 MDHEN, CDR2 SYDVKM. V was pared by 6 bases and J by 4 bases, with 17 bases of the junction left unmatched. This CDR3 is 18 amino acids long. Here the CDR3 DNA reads TGTGCCAGCAGCCCCTTACCCGGGACAGGGTATATCTCAGATACGCAGTATTTT. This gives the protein CASSPLPGTGYISDTQYF.

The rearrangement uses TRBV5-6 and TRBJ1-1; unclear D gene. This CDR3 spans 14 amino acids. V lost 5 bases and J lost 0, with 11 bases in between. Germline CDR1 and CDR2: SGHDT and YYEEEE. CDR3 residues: CASSEKYLNTEAFF. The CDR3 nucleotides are TGTGCCAGCAGTGAAAAATACTTGAACACTGAAGCTTTCTTT.

The CDR3 here is CASSSQNNEQFF. CDR3 coding DNA: TGTGCCAGCAGCTCGCAGAACAATGAGCAGTTCTTC. J is TRBJ2-1 and V is TRBV7-3, with D hard to call. Between the trimmed V and J ends, which lost 4 bases and 5 bases, there was a span of 6 bases. Germline loops: CDR1 SGHTA, CDR2 FQGTGA. This CDR3 has 12 amino acids.

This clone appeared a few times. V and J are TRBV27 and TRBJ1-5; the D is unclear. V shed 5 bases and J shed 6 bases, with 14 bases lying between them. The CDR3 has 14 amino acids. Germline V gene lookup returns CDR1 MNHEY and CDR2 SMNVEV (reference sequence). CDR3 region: CASSQWAGGQPQHF. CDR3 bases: TGTGCCAGCAGTCAGTGGGCAGGAGGTCAGCCCCAGCATTTT.

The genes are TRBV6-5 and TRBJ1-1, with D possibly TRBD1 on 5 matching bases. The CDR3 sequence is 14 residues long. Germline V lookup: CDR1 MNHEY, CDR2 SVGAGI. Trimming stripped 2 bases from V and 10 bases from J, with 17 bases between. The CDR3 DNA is TGTGCCAGCAGTTACGACAGCCAGACCCCGGTAGCTTTCTTT. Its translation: CASSYDSQTPVAFF.

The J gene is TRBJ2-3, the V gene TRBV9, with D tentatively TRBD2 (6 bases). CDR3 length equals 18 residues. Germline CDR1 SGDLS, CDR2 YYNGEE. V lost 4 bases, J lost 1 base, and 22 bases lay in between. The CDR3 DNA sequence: TGTGCCAGCAGCCCACGGACATGGGGGGTCGGAGGCACAGATACGCAGTATTTT. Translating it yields CASSPRTWGVGGTDTQYF.

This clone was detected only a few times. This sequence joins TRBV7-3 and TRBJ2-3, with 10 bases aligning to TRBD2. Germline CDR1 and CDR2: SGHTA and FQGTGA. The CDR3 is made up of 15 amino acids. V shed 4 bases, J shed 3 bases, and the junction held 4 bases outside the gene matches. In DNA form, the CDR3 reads TGTGCCAGCAGCTCCGGACTAGCGGCTACAGATACGCAGTATTTT. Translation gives CASSSGLAATDTQYF.

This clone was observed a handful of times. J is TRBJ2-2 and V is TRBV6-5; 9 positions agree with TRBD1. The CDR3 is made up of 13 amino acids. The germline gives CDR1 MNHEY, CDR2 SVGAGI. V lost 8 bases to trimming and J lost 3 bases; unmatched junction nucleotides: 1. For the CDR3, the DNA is TGTGCCAGCTACAGGGGGCACACCGGGGAGCTGTTTTTT. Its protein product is CASYRGHTGELFF.

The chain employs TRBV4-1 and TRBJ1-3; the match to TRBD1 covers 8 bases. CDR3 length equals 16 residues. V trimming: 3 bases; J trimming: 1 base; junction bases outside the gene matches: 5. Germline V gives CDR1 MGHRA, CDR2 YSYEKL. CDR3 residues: CASSQPRGPSGNTIYF. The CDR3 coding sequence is TGCGCCAGCAGCCAGCCCAGGGGGCCGTCTGGAAACACCATATATTTT.

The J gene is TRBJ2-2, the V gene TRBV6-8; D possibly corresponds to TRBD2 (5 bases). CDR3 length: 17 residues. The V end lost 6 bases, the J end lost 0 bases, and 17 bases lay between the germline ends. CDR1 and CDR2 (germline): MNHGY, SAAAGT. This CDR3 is CASSPPEAEPNTGELFF. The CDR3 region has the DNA TGTGCCAGCAGCCCCCCAGAAGCGGAGCCGAACACCGGGGAGCTGTTTTTT.

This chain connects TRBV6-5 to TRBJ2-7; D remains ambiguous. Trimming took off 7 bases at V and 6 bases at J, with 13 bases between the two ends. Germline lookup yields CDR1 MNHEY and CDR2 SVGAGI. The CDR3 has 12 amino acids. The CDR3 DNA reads TGTGCCAGCACCGATGACACCCCCGAGCAGTACTTC. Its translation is CASTDDTPEQYF.

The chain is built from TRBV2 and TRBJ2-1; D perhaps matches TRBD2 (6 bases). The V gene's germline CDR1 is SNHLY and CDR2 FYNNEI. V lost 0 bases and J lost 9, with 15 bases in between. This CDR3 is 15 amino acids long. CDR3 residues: CASSEAGTGSGEQFF. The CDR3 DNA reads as TGTGCCAGCAGTGAAGCAGGGACTGGATCAGGTGAGCAGTTCTTC.

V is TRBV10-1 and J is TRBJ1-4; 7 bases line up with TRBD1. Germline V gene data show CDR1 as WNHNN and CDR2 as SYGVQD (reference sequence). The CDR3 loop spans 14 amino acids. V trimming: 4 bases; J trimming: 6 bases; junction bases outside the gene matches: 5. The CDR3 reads CASSADREDEKLFF. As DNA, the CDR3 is TGCGCCAGCAGTGCAGACAGGGAAGATGAAAAACTGTTTTTT.

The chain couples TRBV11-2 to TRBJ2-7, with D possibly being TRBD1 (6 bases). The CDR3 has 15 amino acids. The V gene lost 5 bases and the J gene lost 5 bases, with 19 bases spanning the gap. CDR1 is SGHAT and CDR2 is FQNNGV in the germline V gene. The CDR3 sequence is CASSRTPQTGNEQYF. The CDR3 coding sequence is TGTGCCAGCAGCCGTACCCCCCAAACAGGGAACGAGCAGTACTTC.

The CDR3 loop reads CAWTVSYTEAFF. In DNA, the CDR3 is TGTGCCTGGACAGTCAGTTACACTGAAGCTTTCTTT. This sequence joins TRBV30 and TRBJ1-1; unclear D gene. The CDR3 extends over 12 amino acids. Germline lookup yields CDR1 GTSNPN and CDR2 SVGIG (reference sequence). Trimming cost V 4 bases and J 3 bases, with 9 bases left between them. The complete variable domain, with remaining parts taken from reference TRBV30 and TRBJ1-1, reads SQTIHQWPATLVQPVGSPLSLECTVEGTSNPNLYWYRQAAGRGLQLLFYSVGIGQISSEVPQNLSASRPQDRQFILSSKKLLLSDSGFYLCAWTVSYTEAFFGQGTRLTVV.

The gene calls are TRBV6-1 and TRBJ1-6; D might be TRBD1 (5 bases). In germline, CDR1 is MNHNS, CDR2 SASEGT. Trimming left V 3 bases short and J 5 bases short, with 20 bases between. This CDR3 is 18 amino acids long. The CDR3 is CASSDFLLGGANNSPLHF. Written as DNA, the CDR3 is TGTGCCAGCAGTGATTTTCTGTTGGGGGGAGCCAATAATTCACCCCTCCACTTT.

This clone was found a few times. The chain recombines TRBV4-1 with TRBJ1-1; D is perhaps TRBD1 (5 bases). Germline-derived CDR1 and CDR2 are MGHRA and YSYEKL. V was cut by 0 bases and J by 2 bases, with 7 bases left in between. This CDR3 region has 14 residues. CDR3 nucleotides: TGCGCCAGCAGCCAAGAAGGGGCCAACACTGAAGCTTTCTTT. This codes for CASSQEGANTEAFF.

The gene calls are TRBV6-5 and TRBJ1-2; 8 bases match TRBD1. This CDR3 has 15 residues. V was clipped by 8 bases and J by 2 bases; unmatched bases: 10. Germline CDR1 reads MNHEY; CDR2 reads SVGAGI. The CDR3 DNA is TGTGCCAGCGGACAGGGCGAAGTTTTAAACTATGGCTACACCTTC. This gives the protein CASGQGEVLNYGYTF.

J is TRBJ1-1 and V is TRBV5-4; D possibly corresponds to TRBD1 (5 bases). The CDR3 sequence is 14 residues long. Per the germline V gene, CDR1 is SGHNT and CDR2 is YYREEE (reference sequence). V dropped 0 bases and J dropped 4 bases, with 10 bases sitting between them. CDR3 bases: TGTGCCAGCAGCTTGGGCAGGGATGGCACTGAAGCTTTCTTT. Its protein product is CASSLGRDGTEAFF.

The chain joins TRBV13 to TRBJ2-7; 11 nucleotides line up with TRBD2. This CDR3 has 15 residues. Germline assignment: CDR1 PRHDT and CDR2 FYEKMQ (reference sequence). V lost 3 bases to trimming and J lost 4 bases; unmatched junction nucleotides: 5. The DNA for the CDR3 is TGTGCCAGCAGCTTTTCCCGGACTAGCGGGTACGAGCAGTACTTC. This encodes CASSFSRTSGYEQYF.

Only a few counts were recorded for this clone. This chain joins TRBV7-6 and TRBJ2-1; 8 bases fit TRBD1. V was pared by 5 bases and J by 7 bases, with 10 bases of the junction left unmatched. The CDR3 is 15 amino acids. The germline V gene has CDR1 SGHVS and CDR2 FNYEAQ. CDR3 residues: CASSPDRGNLNEQFF. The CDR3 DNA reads TGTGCCAGCAGCCCTGACAGGGGAAATTTGAATGAGCAGTTCTTC.

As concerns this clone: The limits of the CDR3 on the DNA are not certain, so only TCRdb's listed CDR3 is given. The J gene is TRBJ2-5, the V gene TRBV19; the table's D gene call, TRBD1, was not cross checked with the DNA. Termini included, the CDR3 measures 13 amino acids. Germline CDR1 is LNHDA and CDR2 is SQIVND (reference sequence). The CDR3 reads CASTSVGAETQYF.

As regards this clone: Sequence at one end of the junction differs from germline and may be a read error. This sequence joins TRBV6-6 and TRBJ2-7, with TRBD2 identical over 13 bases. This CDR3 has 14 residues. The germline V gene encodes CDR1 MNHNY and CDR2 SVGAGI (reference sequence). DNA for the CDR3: TGTGCCAGCAGCGGGACTAGCGGGATGCACGAGCTGTCCTTC. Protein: CASSGTSGMHELSF.

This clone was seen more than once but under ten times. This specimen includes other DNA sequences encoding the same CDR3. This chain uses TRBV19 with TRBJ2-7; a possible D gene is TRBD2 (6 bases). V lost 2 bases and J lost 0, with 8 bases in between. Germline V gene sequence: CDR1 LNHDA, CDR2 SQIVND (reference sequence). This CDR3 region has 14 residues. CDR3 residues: CASSITGSSYEQYF. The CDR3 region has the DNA TGTGCCAGTAGTATAACCGGGAGCTCCTACGAGCAGTACTTC.

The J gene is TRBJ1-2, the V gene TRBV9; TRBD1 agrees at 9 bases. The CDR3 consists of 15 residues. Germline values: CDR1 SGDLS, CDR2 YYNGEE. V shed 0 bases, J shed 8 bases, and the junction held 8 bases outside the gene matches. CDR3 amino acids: CASSVAKDRGYGYTF. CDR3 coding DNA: TGTGCCAGCAGCGTAGCCAAGGACAGGGGTTACGGCTACACCTTC.

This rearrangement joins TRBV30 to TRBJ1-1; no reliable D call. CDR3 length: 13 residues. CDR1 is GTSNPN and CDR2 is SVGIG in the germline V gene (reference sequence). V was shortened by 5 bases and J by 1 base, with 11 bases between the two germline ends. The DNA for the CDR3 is TGTGCCTGGGGGCCGGGATCGAACACTGAAGCTTTCTTT. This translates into CAWGPGSNTEAFF.

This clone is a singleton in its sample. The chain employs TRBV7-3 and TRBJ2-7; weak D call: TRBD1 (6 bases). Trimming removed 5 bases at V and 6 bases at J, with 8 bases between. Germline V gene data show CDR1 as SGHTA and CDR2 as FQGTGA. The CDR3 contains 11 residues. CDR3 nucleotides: TGTGCCAGCAGCCAAGGGGGCGAGCAGTACTTC. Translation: CASSQGGEQYF. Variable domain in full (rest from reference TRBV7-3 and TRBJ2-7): GAGVSQTPSNKVTEKGKYVELRCDPISGHTALYWYRQSLGQGPEFLIYFQGTGAADDSGLPNDRFFAVRPEGSVSTLKIQRTERGDSAVYLCASSQGGEQYFGPGTRLTVT.

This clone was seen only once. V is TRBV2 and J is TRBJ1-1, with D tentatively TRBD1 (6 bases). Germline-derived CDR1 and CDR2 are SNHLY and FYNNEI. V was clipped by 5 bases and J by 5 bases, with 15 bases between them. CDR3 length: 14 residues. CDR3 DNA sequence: TGTGCCAGCAGTCCATGGGACACGACAACTGAAGCTTTCTTT. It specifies CASSPWDTTTEAFF. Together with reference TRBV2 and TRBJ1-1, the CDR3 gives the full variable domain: EPEVTQTPSHQVTQMGQEVILRCVPISNHLYFYWYRQILGQKVEFLVSFYNNEISEKSEIFDDQFSVERPDGSNFTLKIRSTKLEDSAMYFCASSPWDTTTEAFFGQGTRLTVV.

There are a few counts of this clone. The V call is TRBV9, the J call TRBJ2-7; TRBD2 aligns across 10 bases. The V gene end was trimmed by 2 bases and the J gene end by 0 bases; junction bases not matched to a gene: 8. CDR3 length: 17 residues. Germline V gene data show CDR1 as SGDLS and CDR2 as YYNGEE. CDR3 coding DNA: TGTGCCAGCAGCGTGGGACTAGCGCCACTAAACTCCTACGAGCAGTACTTC. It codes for CASSVGLAPLNSYEQYF.

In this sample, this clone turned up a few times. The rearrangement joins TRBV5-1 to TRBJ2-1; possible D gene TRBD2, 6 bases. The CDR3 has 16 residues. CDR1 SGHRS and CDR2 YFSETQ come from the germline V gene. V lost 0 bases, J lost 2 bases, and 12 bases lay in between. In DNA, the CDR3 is TGCGCCAGCAGCTTGGGTTCGGGAGACCCCTACAATGAGCAGTTCTTC. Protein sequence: CASSLGSGDPYNEQFF.

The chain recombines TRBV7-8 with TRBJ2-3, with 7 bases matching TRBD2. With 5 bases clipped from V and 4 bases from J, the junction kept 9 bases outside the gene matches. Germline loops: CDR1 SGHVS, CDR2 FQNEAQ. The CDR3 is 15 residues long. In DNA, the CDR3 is TGTGCCAGCAGCCGATCGGCGGGAGTGGCAGATACGCAGTATTTT. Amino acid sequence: CASSRSAGVADTQYF.